Listed below are T cell receptor beta chains from one sample, sequenced in a study of blood T cells in healthy people across ages. TCRdb called the 5' RACE reads again in MiXCR, with one record for every CDR3 protein. The table shows hundreds of thousands of distinct CDR3 sequences, with just over 55% occurring only once. The source material was blood. All receptors come from a middle-aged man in good health. CDR3s include the opening cysteine and the closing phenylalanine or tryptophan. A D gene is named only where the DNA matches it firmly. Clone size, where shown, is once, few, many, or a class for clones that have expanded.

v_gene,j_gene,d_gene,abundance,CDR3aa,CDR3nt
TRBV19,TRBJ2-4,TRBD2,.,CASSPRLAGAKNIQYF,TGTGCCAGTAGTCCACGACTAGCGGGAGCCAAAAACATTCAGTACTTC
TRBV5-1,TRBJ1-4,.,.,CASSKTAATNEKLFF,TGCGCCAGCAGCAAGACAGCTGCAACTAATGAAAAACTGTTTTTT
TRBV7-2,TRBJ1-4,.,few,CASSLVSGRAGEKLFF,TGTGCCAGCAGCTTAGTATCGGGGAGGGCAGGTGAAAAACTGTTTTTT
TRBV9,TRBJ1-6,TRBD1,.,CASSEDRGRPPLHF,TGTGCCAGCAGCGAGGACAGGGGGAGGCCACCCCTCCACTTT
TRBV4-3,TRBJ2-7,.,.,CASSQDWGLMGAELYF,TGCGCCAGCAGCCAAGATTGGGGCCTCATGGGAGCCGAGCTGTACTTC
TRBV9,TRBJ2-4,.,.,CASSVAAGLAKNIQYF,TGTGCCAGCAGCGTAGCGGCGGGGTTAGCCAAAAACATTCAGTACTTC
TRBV12-5,TRBJ2-5,.,.,CASGFPPHEEGSQYF,TGTGCTAGTGGTTTCCCCCCACACGAGGAGGGAAGCCAGTACTTC
TRBV4-3,TRBJ2-2,.,once,CASSQVGDKNTGELFF,TGCGCCAGCAGCCAGGTAGGGGACAAGAACACCGGGGAGCTGTTTTTT
TRBV6-1,TRBJ2-5,TRBD1,many,CASSKYGRGGARQETQYF,TGTGCCAGCAGTAAATACGGAAGAGGGGGCGCCCGTCAAGAGACCCAGTACTTC
TRBV20-1,TRBJ2-1,TRBD2,.,CSASSEGGSGRISYNEQFF,TGCAGTGCTAGTTCGGAGGGGGGGAGCGGGAGAATCTCCTACAATGAGCAGTTCTTC
TRBV18,TRBJ2-7,.,once,CASSPPGLSSRGEQYF,TGTGCCAGCTCACCACCGGGACTTTCCTCTAGGGGCGAGCAGTACTTC
TRBV20-1,TRBJ1-4,.,.,CSARDPAVNEKLFF,TGCAGTGCTAGAGATCCGGCAGTCAATGAAAAACTGTTTTTT
TRBV7-2,TRBJ2-1,.,.,CASSFTPNEQFF,TGTGCCAGCAGTTTCACCCCCAATGAGCAGTTCTTC
TRBV6-1,TRBJ1-2,.,.,CASSEAGTVYGYTF,TGTGCCAGCAGTGAAGCAGGGACGGTCTATGGCTACACCTTC
TRBV3-1,TRBJ2-5,.,once,CASSQGTGRITETQYF,TGTGCCAGCAGCCAAGGAACGGGCAGGATTACAGAGACCCAGTACTTC